A selection of T cell receptor beta chains follows, all from one sample in a study of blood T cells in healthy people across ages. MiXCR, run by TCRdb on the 5' RACE reads, gives a single entry per CDR3 protein. This table has about 970,000 distinct CDR3 sequences, about 53% appearing once. Source material: blood. These receptors originate from an older woman in good health. The CDR3 runs from the conserved cysteine through the conserved F or W. A D gene is named only where the DNA matches it firmly. Some rows have no size entry. The others give once, few or many, or a class for an expanded clone.

TRBJ1-1 | - | TRBD1 | TRBV18 | CASSPPLTGAGAFF | TGTGCCAGCTCACCACCCCTGACAGGGGCCGGAGCTTTCTTT
TRBJ2-7 | - | TRBD1 | TRBV28 | CASSLLPGQNYEQYF | TGTGCCAGCAGTCTCCTACCGGGACAGAACTACGAGCAGTACTTC
TRBJ1-1 | once | - | TRBV6-5 | CASSRPTPPLEAFF | TGTGCCAGCAGTCGACCGACTCCACCCTTAGAAGCTTTCTTT
TRBJ1-1 | - | TRBD1 | TRBV5-6 | CASSLGGQTNTEAFF | TGTGCCAGCAGCTTGGGGGGACAGACGAACACTGAAGCTTTCTTT
TRBJ2-1 | few | TRBD2 | TRBV18 | CASSRTSGMSDEQFF | TGTGCCAGCTCTAGGACTAGCGGGATGAGCGATGAGCAGTTCTTC
TRBJ2-1 | - | TRBD2 | TRBV7-8 | CASSPRTSVGGAYNEQFF | TGTGCCAGCAGCCCTCGAACTAGCGTGGGGGGAGCCTACAATGAGCAGTTCTTC
TRBJ2-7 | few | TRBD2 | TRBV6-6 | CASSSRSGRPYEQYF | TGTGCCAGCAGTTCTCGTAGCGGGAGACCCTACGAGCAGTACTTC
TRBJ2-7 | once | - | TRBV13 | CASMGVGSYGQYF | TGTGCCAGCATGGGAGTCGGGTCCTACGGGCAGTACTTC
TRBJ2-2 | few | - | TRBV5-1 | CASSFGGHLAGELFF | TGCGCCAGCAGCTTCGGGGGGCATCTAGCCGGGGAGCTGTTTTTT
TRBJ2-6 | - | TRBD1 | TRBV14 | CASSPAPGQRPSGANVLTF | TGTGCCAGCAGCCCAGCACCGGGACAGAGACCCTCTGGGGCCAACGTCCTGACTTTC
TRBJ1-1 | - | - | TRBV5-8 | CASSLIAEAFF | TGTGCCAGCAGCTTAATCGCTGAAGCTTTCTTT
TRBJ2-1 | - | TRBD1 | TRBV20-1 | CSTYLVGQGASNEQFF | TGCAGTACTTATTTGGTGGGACAGGGGGCGTCCAATGAGCAGTTCTTC
TRBJ2-7 | - | - | TRBV5-1 | CASSLGDTSYEQYF | TGCGCCAGCAGCTTGGGGGACACCTCCTACGAGCAGTACTTC
TRBJ2-2 | - | - | TRBV29-1 | CSVDSSGTGELFF | TGCAGCGTGGACTCCTCCGGTACCGGGGAGCTGTTTTTT
TRBJ2-3 | few | - | TRBV15 | CATSSQGTDTQYF | TGTGCCACCAGCAGCCAGGGAACCGATACGCAGTATTTT
TRBJ2-1 | - | - | TRBV9 | CASSVVAANEQFF | TGTGCCAGCAGCGTAGTAGCGGCCAATGAGCAGTTCTTC
TRBJ2-6 | few | - | TRBV29-1 | CSVVSGATWAGANVLTF | TGCAGCGTTGTGTCAGGGGCGACTTGGGCTGGGGCCAACGTCCTGACTTTC
TRBJ2-7 | - | TRBD2 | TRBV20-1 | CSAHFGGSYEQYF | TGCAGTGCCCACTTCGGGGGGTCCTACGAGCAGTACTTC
TRBJ2-3 | - | TRBD2 | TRBV6-6 | CASSPWGEGLIDTQYF | TGTGCCAGCAGCCCTTGGGGGGAGGGCCTTATAGATACGCAGTATTTT
TRBJ2-5 | - | - | TRBV25-1 | CASSEYARVEQYF | TGTGCCAGCAGTGAATATGCACGAGTGGAGCAGTACTTC
TRBJ1-6 | - | TRBD1 | TRBV27 | CASSKHRGNSPLHF | TGTGCCAGCAGCAAACACAGGGGTAATTCACCCCTCCACTTT
TRBJ2-7 | - | - | TRBV7-2 | CASSSIQGRYEQYF | TGTGCCAGCAGCTCAATCCAGGGAAGATACGAGCAGTACTTC
TRBJ2-7 | - | - | TRBV4-1 | CASIGFWIYEQYF | TGCGCCAGCATCGGGTTTTGGATCTACGAGCAGTACTTC
TRBJ2-7 | - | TRBD2 | TRBV5-1 | CVSSFDRGILAGSYEQYF | TGCGTCAGCAGCTTCGATCGCGGCATTCTAGCGGGATCCTACGAGCAGTACTTC
TRBJ2-7 | - | - | TRBV28 | CASSATGSSDEQYF | TGTGCCAGCAGTGCCACCGGGAGTTCCGACGAGCAGTACTTC
TRBJ2-3 | - | TRBD2 | TRBV7-2 | CASSLVRTSKDTQYF | TGTGCCAGCAGCTTAGTCAGGACTAGCAAAGATACGCAGTATTTT
TRBJ2-7 | - | TRBD2 | TRBV14 | CASSQRLAGPYEQYF | TGTGCCAGCAGCCAAAGGCTAGCGGGTCCCTACGAGCAGTACTTC
TRBJ2-3 | - | TRBD2 | TRBV20-1 | CSAWTPGLAGAFTDTQYF | TGCAGTGCTTGGACTCCGGGACTAGCGGGAGCATTCACAGATACGCAGTATTTT
TRBJ1-2 | - | - | TRBV5-5 | CASSQGMGYGYTF | TGTGCCAGCAGTCAGGGGATGGGCTATGGCTACACCTTC
TRBJ1-1 | - | TRBD1 | TRBV5-1 | CASRFQRQGRTEAFF | TGCGCCAGCAGATTCCAACGACAGGGACGGACTGAAGCTTTCTTT
TRBJ2-7 | - | TRBD2 | TRBV27 | CASGIRGVEQYF | TGTGCCAGCGGGATCCGGGGGGTCGAGCAGTACTTC
TRBJ2-5 | - | - | TRBV2 | CASSKAIGAETQYF | TGTGCCAGCAGTAAGGCCATAGGCGCAGAGACCCAGTACTTC
TRBJ2-7 | many | TRBD1 | TRBV18 | CASSPRQGGEQYF | TGTGCCAGCTCACCGCGACAGGGCGGCGAGCAGTACTTC
TRBJ2-5 | - | - | TRBV12-3/TRBV12-4 | CASSPMSETQYF | TGTGCCAGCAGCCCCATGTCGGAGACCCAGTACTTC
TRBJ2-7 | few | TRBD1 | TRBV20-1 | CSAHDRGEQYF | TGCAGTGCTCACGACAGGGGGGAGCAGTACTTC
TRBJ2-5 | - | - | TRBV5-1 | CASRLQGSQETQYF | TGCGCCAGCAGACTCCAAGGATCCCAAGAGACCCAGTACTTC
TRBJ1-5 | - | - | TRBV28 | CASSLPGYQPQHF | TGTGCCAGCAGTCTCCCGGGGTATCAGCCCCAGCATTTT
TRBJ2-1 | few | - | TRBV27 | CASSPTGFSYNEQFF | TGTGCCAGCAGCCCTACAGGGTTCTCCTACAATGAGCAGTTCTTC
TRBJ2-3 | few | TRBD2 | TRBV11-1 | CASSFRAGHSTDTQYF | TGTGCCAGCAGCTTTCGAGCGGGGCACAGCACAGATACGCAGTATTTT
TRBJ2-3 | once | TRBD2 | TRBV11-2 | CASTLSGGADTQYF | TGTGCCAGCACCTTATCGGGGGGGGCAGATACGCAGTATTTT
TRBJ2-5 | - | TRBD2 | TRBV12-3/TRBV12-4 | CASSSPGGREGLVRETQYF | TGTGCCAGCAGTTCCCCCGGGGGGCGGGAGGGCTTAGTTCGAGAGACCCAGTACTTC
TRBJ1-1 | - | - | TRBV11-2 | CASRRRLGRMNTEAFF | TGTGCCAGCAGAAGGAGACTGGGGCGGATGAACACTGAAGCTTTCTTT
TRBJ2-6 | - | - | TRBV5-1 | CAGSPEESEANVLTF | TGCGCCGGCAGCCCGGAGGAGTCTGAGGCCAACGTCCTGACTTTC
TRBJ2-6 | few | - | TRBV4-2 | CASSQALTGHSGANVLTF | TGTGCCAGCAGCCAAGCGCTGACAGGACACTCTGGGGCCAACGTCCTGACTTTC
TRBJ2-5 | few | - | TRBV3-1 | CASNPQNQETQYF | TGTGCCAGCAACCCACAAAACCAAGAGACCCAGTACTTC
TRBJ2-3 | - | TRBD1 | TRBV27 | CASSLWDRGGTDTQYF | TGTGCCAGCAGTTTATGGGACAGGGGGGGCACAGATACGCAGTATTTT
TRBJ2-7 | many | - | TRBV28 | CASSFGRGPYEQYF | TGTGCCAGCAGTTTCGGCAGGGGACCCTACGAGCAGTACTTC
TRBJ2-2 | - | - | TRBV12-3/TRBV12-4 | CASRTRQSTGELFF | TGTGCCAGCAGGACCAGACAGAGCACCGGGGAGCTGTTTTTT
TRBJ2-7 | - | TRBD2 | TRBV20-1 | CSAPRVAGGPHYEQYF | TGCAGTGCTCCCCGGGTAGCGGGAGGACCTCATTACGAGCAGTACTTC
TRBJ2-1 | - | TRBD2 | TRBV12-3/TRBV12-4 | CASSLAYSGGSYNEQFF | TGTGCCAGCAGTTTAGCCTATAGCGGGGGCTCCTACAATGAGCAGTTCTTC
TRBJ2-1 | - | - | TRBV20-1 | CSARDRGRTSRNEQFF | TGCAGTGCTAGAGATCGTGGTAGAACTAGCCGGAATGAGCAGTTCTTC
TRBJ2-7 | few | - | TRBV2 | CASRADGYEQYF | TGTGCCAGCAGAGCGGACGGTTACGAGCAGTACTTC